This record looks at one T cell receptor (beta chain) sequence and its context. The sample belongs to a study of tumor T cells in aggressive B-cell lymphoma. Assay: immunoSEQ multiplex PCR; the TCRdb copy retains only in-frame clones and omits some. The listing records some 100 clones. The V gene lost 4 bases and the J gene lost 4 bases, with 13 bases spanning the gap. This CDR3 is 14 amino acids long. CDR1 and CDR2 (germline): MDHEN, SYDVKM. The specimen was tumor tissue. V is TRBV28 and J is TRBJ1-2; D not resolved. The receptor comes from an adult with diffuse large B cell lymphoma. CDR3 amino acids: CASSSPRGVYGYTF. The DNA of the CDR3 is TGTGCCAGCAGTTCCCCCCGGGGTGTCTATGGCTACACCTTC.